The next 18 T cell receptor beta chains were all read from a single sample in a study of response to subunit inactivated influenza vaccine. TCRdb re-analysed the RT-PCR reads in MiXCR, keeping a single row per CDR3 protein. Of under 950,000 distinct CDR3 sequences listed, approximately 22% were seen once; the top ten hold 9.5% to 13%. This specimen consisted of PBMCs from blood, obtained 5 days after vaccination. The receptors were gathered from a man in his fifties who received an inactivated influenza vaccine.

The chain couples TRBV11-2 to TRBJ2-5; 7 bases agree with TRBD2. Trimming removed 2 bases from V and 4 bases from J; junction bases left unmatched: 7. Germline assignment: CDR1 SGHAT and CDR2 FQNNGV. The CDR3 is 15 amino acids. CDR3 sequence (DNA): TGTGCCAGCAGCTTAATAGGCGGGGGAGCAGAGACCCAGTACTTC. This codes for CASSLIGGGAETQYF.

The chain links TRBV24-1 to TRBJ2-3, with TRBD1 as a possible D gene (5 bases). The germline CDR1 and CDR2 sequences are KGHDR and SFDVKD. The V end was cut by 4 bases, the J end by 4 bases, with 14 bases between. The CDR3 sequence is 15 residues long. The CDR3 reads CATSEEKGMPDTQYF. As DNA, the CDR3 is TGTGCCACCAGTGAAGAAAAGGGGATGCCAGATACGCAGTATTTT.

This clonotype has a handful of counts. J is TRBJ1-1 and V is TRBV6-5; D uncertain. Germline CDR1 reads MNHEY; CDR2 reads SVGAGI. Trimming removed 0 bases at V and 11 bases at J, with 7 bases between. This CDR3 region has 11 residues. The CDR3 sequence: CASSYSGLAFF. In DNA, the CDR3 is TGTGCCAGCAGTTACTCAGGGTTGGCTTTCTTT.

V and J are TRBV7-9 and TRBJ2-2; D not certain. The V gene's germline CDR1 is SEHNR and CDR2 FQNEAQ (reference sequence). The CDR3 extends over 15 amino acids. V dropped 1 base and J dropped 2 bases, with 8 bases sitting between them. The CDR3 nucleotides read TGTGCCAGCAGCTTAGGACCGAGAAACACCGGGGAGCTGTTTTTT. Protein sequence: CASSLGPRNTGELFF.

The rearrangement joins TRBV6-4 to TRBJ1-6; D is perhaps TRBD1 (6 bases). The CDR3 has 16 amino acids. Trimming left V 10 bases short and J 8 bases short, with 24 bases between. The germline CDR1 and CDR2 sequences are MRHNA and SNTAGT. The CDR3 here is CATKRPPRDRHSPLHF. DNA for the CDR3: TGTGCCACCAAACGCCCCCCCCGAGACAGGCATTCACCCCTCCACTTT.

This clonotype has ten or more counts. The V call is TRBV6-5, the J call TRBJ1-5; the match to TRBD1 covers 8 bases. The ends lost 5 bases at V and 4 bases at J; junction bases unmatched: 4. CDR1 is MNHEY and CDR2 is SVGAGI in the germline V gene. The CDR3 covers 14 residues. CDR3 region: CASSTRQGNQPQHF. In DNA, the CDR3 is TGTGCCAGCAGTACACGACAGGGGAATCAGCCCCAGCATTTT.

This clonotype was counted at least ten times. The chain employs TRBV27 and TRBJ2-1; 10 bases fit TRBD2. The germline gives CDR1 MNHEY, CDR2 SMNVEV (reference sequence). V shed 1 base and J 4 bases; nucleotides not matched to a gene: 1. The length of the CDR3 is 15 residues. The CDR3 DNA follows: TGTGCCAGCAGTTTATATAGCGGGGGGTACAATGAGCAGTTCTTC. Its protein is CASSLYSGGYNEQFF.

The rearrangement uses TRBV10-3 and TRBJ2-7, with TRBD2 matching 8 bases. The CDR3 has 16 residues. Trimming took 7 bases from V and 3 from J; bases not matched to a gene: 14. Germline loops: CDR1 ENHRY, CDR2 SYGVKD. The CDR3 here is CAINGGGRSGNYEQYF. CDR3 sequence (DNA): TGTGCCATCAATGGTGGGGGCCGTAGCGGGAACTACGAGCAGTACTTC.

This clonotype was seen ten or more times. The V call is TRBV7-2, the J call TRBJ2-7; D is uncertain. The CDR3 extends over 12 amino acids. Trimming removed 1 base at V and 3 bases at J, with 4 bases between. Germline V CDR1 and CDR2: SGHTA, FQGNSA. CDR3 bases: TGTGCCAGCAGCTTAGATCACTACGAGCAGTACTTC. Translation gives CASSLDHYEQYF.

Only a few counts were recorded for this clonotype. V is TRBV18 and J is TRBJ2-7, with TRBD2 matching over 9 bases. Trimming at V came to 6 bases and at J to 1 base, leaving 7 bases not matched to a gene. The CDR3 has 15 amino acids. Looked up from germline, CDR1 is KGHSH and CDR2 is LQKENI. In DNA form, the CDR3 reads TGTGCCAGCTCGGACACGACTAGCGGATCCTACGAGCAGTACTTC. Amino acid sequence: CASSDTTSGSYEQYF.

This chain connects TRBV19 to TRBJ1-6; D is unresolved. The CDR3 has 16 residues. V was clipped by 2 bases and J by 1 base, with 9 bases between them. The germline V gene has CDR1 LNHDA and CDR2 SQIVND (reference sequence). CDR3 in amino acids: CASSIRAGSYNSPLHF. The CDR3 coding sequence is TGTGCCAGTAGTATACGGGCAGGATCCTATAATTCACCCCTCCACTTT.

J is TRBJ2-2 and V is TRBV7-9; 11 positions match TRBD2. CDR3 length: 15 residues. Germline V gives CDR1 SEHNR, CDR2 FQNEAQ (reference sequence). The V segment lost 5 bases and the J segment 3 bases; nucleotides outside the gene matches: 2. The chain's CDR3 is CASSGTSGDTGELFF. The CDR3 DNA reads as TGTGCCAGCAGCGGGACTAGCGGAGACACCGGGGAGCTGTTTTTT.

This clonotype has just one count. CDR3 nucleotide sequence: TGCAGTGCTAGCCTACTGATGACTAGCGGGAGGGGTGAGCAGTTCTTC. Translated: CSASLLMTSGRGEQFF. J is TRBJ2-1 and V is TRBV20-1, with TRBD2 matching 14 bases. The germline CDR1 and CDR2 sequences are DFQATT and SNEGSKA (reference sequence). The CDR3 is made up of 16 amino acids. Germline trimming cut 3 bases from V and 9 bases from J; bases unmatched to any gene: 10.

This chain's CDR3 is CSARDGRRGAHNEQFF. CDR3 nucleotide sequence: TGCAGTGCTAGGGATGGACGGCGGGGTGCCCACAATGAGCAGTTCTTC. The chain couples TRBV20-1 to TRBJ2-1; D might be TRBD2 (6 bases). V lost 3 bases and J 5 bases, leaving 20 bases between the germline ends. Germline-derived CDR1 and CDR2 are DFQATT and SNEGSKA (reference sequence). The CDR3 consists of 16 residues.

This sequence joins TRBV4-3 and TRBJ2-7; 9 bases match TRBD2. Germline V gives CDR1 LGHNA, CDR2 YSLEER. Germline trimming cut 0 bases from V and 8 bases from J; bases unmatched to any gene: 8. This CDR3 is 15 amino acids long. In DNA, the CDR3 is TGCGCCAGCAGCCAAGATAGGTCTAGCGGGAACAAGCAGTACTTC. It yields the protein CASSQDRSSGNKQYF.

This clonotype showed up just a few times. The chain uses TRBV4-3 and TRBJ2-7; D may match TRBD1 or TRBD2 (6 bases each). The length of the CDR3 is 15 residues. V was cut by 0 bases and J by 2 bases, with 11 bases left in between. Germline CDR1 and CDR2: LGHNA and YSLEER. The CDR3 loop reads CASSQDRRGAYEQYF. The CDR3 DNA follows: TGCGCCAGCAGCCAAGATCGGAGGGGGGCCTACGAGCAGTACTTC.

The rearrangement links TRBV5-1 to TRBJ1-2; D might be TRBD1 (5 bases). The CDR3 totals 16 residues. The germline V gene has CDR1 SGHRS and CDR2 YFSETQ. V lost 4 bases and J lost 3, with 19 bases in between. As DNA, the CDR3 is TGCGCCAGCAGCCACGAGTCGGGGCAGGGAGACTATGGCTACACCTTC. This translates into CASSHESGQGDYGYTF.

As regards this clonotype: Possible read error: a much larger clone is one base away. The rearrangement joins TRBV5-8 to TRBJ2-1, with 10 bases identical to TRBD2. From germline, CDR1 is SGHTS and CDR2 YDEGEE. The CDR3 has 16 amino acids. The DNA for the CDR3 is TGTGCCAGCGGCTTGGTGTCTAGCGGGAGTTACAATGAGCAGTTCTTC. Its translation is CASGLVSSGSYNEQFF.